One and the same sample provided the 32 T cell receptor beta chains below, sequenced in a study of blood T cell repertoires in COVID-19. TCRdb's copy holds only in-frame clones and misses some; the assay was immunoSEQ multiplex PCR. The table has tens of thousands of clones, about 90% seen once. The sample was peripheral blood. Receptors were obtained from a man aged 45-65 years with active or convalescent COVID-19.

The chain couples TRBV6-5 to TRBJ1-2; tentative D call: TRBD1 (6 bases). This CDR3 has 14 amino acids. Trimming took 5 bases from V and 4 from J, leaving 14 bases between them. Germline V gene sequence: CDR1 MNHEY, CDR2 SVGAGI. The chain's CDR3 is CASSTGHDGYGYTF. The CDR3 nucleotides are TGTGCCAGCAGTACAGGGCACGACGGCTATGGCTACACCTTC.

The chain couples TRBV12-3 or TRBV12-4 to TRBJ2-7; 7 bases line up with TRBD1. The CDR3 consists of 11 residues. V was pared by 4 bases and J by 6 bases, with 0 bases of the junction left unmatched. The CDR3 protein is CASSSGGEQYF. As DNA, the CDR3 is TGTGCCAGCAGTTCAGGGGGCGAGCAGTACTTC.

This chain uses TRBV4-1 with TRBJ2-1; 9 bases align to TRBD2. The V gene's germline CDR1 is MGHRA and CDR2 YSYEKL. The CDR3 extends over 15 amino acids. The V segment lost 4 bases and the J segment 5 bases; nucleotides outside the gene matches: 6. CDR3 protein: CASSLVAGGNNEQFF. CDR3 sequence (DNA): TGCGCCAGCAGCCTGGTGGCGGGGGGGAACAATGAGCAGTTCTTC.

This clone is medium-sized (0.01 to 0.1%) in the sample. J is TRBJ2-1 and V is TRBV6-5, with D maybe TRBD2 (6 bases). Looked up from germline, CDR1 is MNHEY and CDR2 is SVGAGI. V lost 0 bases, J lost 7 bases, and 7 bases lay in between. The CDR3 contains 13 residues. CDR3 nucleotides: TGTGCCAGCAGTTACTCGACTAGTAATGAGCAGTTCTTC. It encodes CASSYSTSNEQFF.

This CDR3 is CATSRGGGPAEVTDTQYF. The CDR3 bases are TGTGCCACCAGCAGAGGGGGAGGGCCGGCAGAGGTGACAGATACGCAGTATTTT. The chain joins TRBV15 to TRBJ2-3; 7 nucleotides agree with TRBD2. The CDR3 has 18 amino acids. In germline, CDR1 is LNHNV, CDR2 YYDKDF (reference sequence). Losses at the gene ends were 1 base for V and 3 bases for J; bases not matched to a gene: 13.

The chain uses TRBV6-5 and TRBJ1-6, with D perhaps matching TRBD1 (6 bases). This CDR3 is 14 amino acids long. Germline V gene lookup returns CDR1 MNHEY and CDR2 SVGAGI. With 6 bases removed from V and 6 bases from J, the gap between germline ends came to 12 bases. The CDR3 sequence is CASSADSGNSPLHF. Written as DNA, the CDR3 is TGTGCCAGCAGCGCGGACAGCGGTAATTCACCCCTCCACTTT.

The V call is TRBV7-9, the J call TRBJ2-5; 8 nucleotides match TRBD1. This CDR3 is built from 14 residues. The ends lost 5 bases at V and 4 bases at J; junction bases unmatched: 6. Germline V gives CDR1 SEHNR, CDR2 FQNEAQ (reference sequence). The CDR3 nucleotides are TGTGCCAGCAGCGACGACAGGGGTCTAGAGACCCAGTACTTC. This translates into CASSDDRGLETQYF.

The rearrangement links TRBV6-5 to TRBJ2-7, with TRBD2 matching over 10 bases. V lost 4 bases, J lost 1 base, and 4 bases stayed unmatched. CDR1 and CDR2 from the germline V gene are MNHEY and SVGAGI. The CDR3 totals 15 residues. In nucleotides, the CDR3 is TGTGCCAGCAGTTTATTTAGCGGGGGGTCCTACGAGCAGTACGTC. The encoded protein is CASSLFSGGSYEQYV.

The V and J genes are TRBV9 and TRBJ2-7; TRBD1 matches 7 bases. Germline-derived CDR1 and CDR2 are SGDLS and YYNGEE. The CDR3 loop spans 15 amino acids. J gave up 5 bases and V 4 bases, and 12 bases lay outside the gene matches. Here the CDR3 DNA reads TGTGCCAGCAGCCCAGGGGTAGGGGGCTACAACGAGCAGTACTTC. Protein product: CASSPGVGGYNEQYF.

This rearrangement joins TRBV2 to TRBJ1-2; tentatively, D is TRBD1 (6 bases). The CDR3 covers 14 residues. Looked up from germline, CDR1 is SNHLY and CDR2 is FYNNEI. Trimming left V 5 bases short and J 7 bases short, with 17 bases between. CDR3 DNA sequence: TGTGCCAGCAGTTACACGGGTAGGGGGACTGGCTACACCTTC. This translates into CASSYTGRGTGYTF.

CDR3 sequence: CASSPGSSYNEQFF. Written as DNA, the CDR3 is TGTGCCAGCAGCCCCGGTAGCTCCTACAATGAGCAGTTCTTC. The chain carries TRBV9 and TRBJ2-1; no reliable D call. Germline lookup yields CDR1 SGDLS and CDR2 YYNGEE. This CDR3 has 14 residues. Trimming left V 4 bases short and J 0 bases short, with 8 bases between.

The chain employs TRBV6-2 or TRBV6-3 and TRBJ2-3; TRBD2 is a possible D gene (7 bases). The CDR3 has 14 residues. The germline gives CDR1 MNHEY, CDR2 SVGEGT. With 4 bases removed from V and 4 bases from J, the gap between germline ends came to 12 bases. The DNA of the CDR3 is TGTGCCAGCAGTTGGGGGAGGGGGGCAGATACGCAGTATTTT. This encodes CASSWGRGADTQYF.

V and J are TRBV7-3 and TRBJ2-2; 9 bases map to TRBD1. This CDR3 is built from 16 residues. The V gene's germline CDR1 is SGHTA and CDR2 FQGTGA. The V segment lost 5 bases and the J segment 3 bases; nucleotides outside the gene matches: 7. The CDR3 protein is CASSPRTGADTGELFF. Written as DNA, the CDR3 is TGTGCCAGCAGCCCAAGGACAGGGGCCGACACCGGGGAGCTGTTTTTT.

This chain joins TRBV28 and TRBJ2-5, with D possibly matching TRBD2 (7 bases). The CDR3 sequence is 14 residues long. Trimming removed 6 bases from V and 2 bases from J, with 13 bases in between. Germline V gives CDR1 MDHEN, CDR2 SYDVKM. The CDR3 DNA reads as TGTGCCAGCAGGTCGGAGGGGGGGCAAGAGACCCAGTACTTC. Its protein is CASRSEGGQETQYF.

The V gene is TRBV2, the J gene TRBJ2-1; 7 bases fit TRBD1. Trimming removed 4 bases from V and 0 bases from J; junction bases left unmatched: 0. CDR1 SNHLY and CDR2 FYNNEI come from the germline V gene. CDR3 length: 14 amino acids. This CDR3 reads CASSGTGSYNEQFF. The CDR3 bases are TGTGCCAGCAGTGGGACAGGCTCCTACAATGAGCAGTTCTTC.

V gene TRBV3-1 (or the pseudogene TRBV3-2) combines with J gene TRBJ2-2, with a weak D call TRBD2 (6 bases). Trimming pared 4 bases from V and 7 bases from J, leaving 13 bases between. Per germline, CDR1 LGHDT and CDR2 YNNKEL (reference sequence). The CDR3 totals 14 residues. The CDR3 spells CASSPPGRYGELFF. The DNA for the CDR3 is TGTGCCAGCAGCCCCCCAGGGAGGTACGGGGAGCTGTTTTTT.

This clone appeared a single time. The rearrangement uses TRBV3-1 (or the pseudogene TRBV3-2) and TRBJ1-5; D not resolved. Trimming pared 4 bases from V and 5 bases from J, leaving 12 bases between. This CDR3 has 14 residues. CDR1 is LGHDT and CDR2 is YNNKEL in the germline V gene (reference sequence). CDR3 region: CASSPKHSDQPQHF. In DNA form, the CDR3 reads TGTGCCAGCAGCCCCAAGCACAGTGATCAGCCCCAGCATTTT.

This clone was recorded once. The J gene is TRBJ2-1, the V gene TRBV6-5, with 7 bases aligning to TRBD1. This CDR3 is 16 amino acids long. V was pared by 0 bases and J by 7 bases, with 9 bases of the junction left unmatched. Germline V lookup: CDR1 MNHEY, CDR2 SVGAGI. The CDR3 is CASSYSTGLSGNEQFF. The DNA for the CDR3 is TGTGCCAGCAGTTACTCGACAGGGTTAAGTGGTAATGAGCAGTTCTTC.

This clone was detected once. The CDR3 DNA reads as TGTGCCATCAGTGATGACACAGGGGGCGAGCAGTACGTC. It codes for CAISDDTGGEQYV. The gene calls are TRBV10-3 and TRBJ2-7; 8 bases line up with TRBD1. The germline V gene has CDR1 ENHRY and CDR2 SYGVKD. V lost 3 bases to trimming and J lost 6 bases; unmatched junction nucleotides: 4. This CDR3 is built from 13 residues.

The genes are TRBV7-2 and TRBJ1-2; TRBD1 matches at 10 bases. Germline trimming cut 4 bases from V and 4 bases from J; bases unmatched to any gene: 3. Germline loops: CDR1 SGHTA, CDR2 FQGNSA. The CDR3 runs 14 residues. Written as DNA, the CDR3 is TGTGCCAGCAGCTCCGGACAGGGGGGCTATGGCTACACCTTC. Its translation is CASSSGQGGYGYTF.

A single count supports this clone. The gene calls are TRBV28 and TRBJ1-5, with D possibly TRBD1 on 5 matching bases. V lost 8 bases and J lost 0, with 14 bases in between. The CDR3 has 15 amino acids. The germline V gene encodes CDR1 MDHEN and CDR2 SYDVKM. The CDR3 region is CASHLSRVSNQPQHF. The CDR3 region has the DNA TGTGCCAGCCATCTAAGCAGGGTTAGCAATCAGCCCCAGCATTTT. The whole variable domain, remainder taken from reference TRBV28 and TRBJ1-5, is DVKVTQSSRYLVKRTGEKVFLECVQDMDHENMFWYRQDPGLGLRLIYFSYDVKMKEKGDIPEGYSVSREKKERFSLILESASTNQTSMYLCASHLSRVSNQPQHFGDGTRLSIL.

The chain uses TRBV7-9 and TRBJ2-3; 8 nucleotides line up with TRBD2. The ends lost 1 base at V and 4 bases at J; junction bases unmatched: 4. This CDR3 is built from 15 residues. Germline lookup yields CDR1 SEHNR and CDR2 FQNEAQ (reference sequence). CDR3: CASSLDGGAADTQYF. The CDR3 DNA follows: TGTGCCAGCAGCTTAGACGGGGGGGCGGCAGATACGCAGTATTTT.

The rearrangement uses TRBV7-2 and TRBJ1-4, with D possibly being TRBD1 (6 bases). Trimming shortened V by 6 bases and J by 4 bases, and 18 bases separated the two germline ends. Germline V gene data show CDR1 as SGHTA and CDR2 as FQGNSA. The CDR3 is 16 residues long. In nucleotides, the CDR3 is TGTGCCAGCAGAAGAGGGGGGGCGGCCGATAATGAAAAACTGTTTTTT. This gives the protein CASRRGGAADNEKLFF.

The CDR3 is CATRGTPGDTQYF. CDR3 in DNA: TGTGCCACCCGCGGGACGCCGGGAGATACGCAGTATTTT. The chain employs TRBV15 and TRBJ2-3, with a weak D call TRBD2 (6 bases). The V gene lost 8 bases and the J gene lost 5 bases, with 14 bases spanning the gap. The V gene's germline CDR1 is LNHNV and CDR2 YYDKDF (reference sequence). The CDR3 length is 13 residues.

The chain joins TRBV12-3 or TRBV12-4 to TRBJ2-5; 7 bases align to TRBD2. CDR3 length equals 13 residues. The ends lost 3 bases at V and 4 bases at J; junction bases unmatched: 2. CDR3 amino acids: CASSFWGGETQYF. The DNA of the CDR3 is TGTGCCAGCAGTTTTTGGGGGGGAGAGACCCAGTACTTC.

This chain links TRBV18 with TRBJ2-7; D is perhaps TRBD2 (6 bases). V was shortened by 3 bases and J by 6 bases, with 15 bases between the two germline ends. This CDR3 spans 14 amino acids. Germline V gives CDR1 KGHSH, CDR2 LQKENI. CDR3 sequence reads: CASSPMEGGSEQYF. CDR3 sequence (DNA): TGTGCCAGCTCACCCATGGAGGGAGGAAGCGAGCAGTACTTC.

The rearrangement joins TRBV28 to TRBJ2-1; 11 positions agree with TRBD2. From germline, CDR1 is MDHEN and CDR2 SYDVKM. The J segment lost 7 bases and the V segment lost 5 bases, leaving 13 bases of the junction unmatched. The CDR3 runs to 17 residues. The CDR3 spells CASSPPTSGGQPNEQFF. DNA of the CDR3: TGTGCCAGCAGTCCTCCTACTAGCGGGGGCCAGCCTAATGAGCAGTTCTTC.

The rearrangement uses TRBV6-4 and TRBJ2-7; 15 bases are shared with TRBD2. V dropped 10 bases and J dropped 0; count of bases not matched to a gene: 19. The CDR3 sequence is 20 residues long. Germline CDR1 reads MRHNA; CDR2 reads SNTAGT. This CDR3 reads CANKGLAGGSHLHFSYEQYF. CDR3 sequence (DNA): TGTGCCAACAAGGGACTAGCGGGAGGCTCACATCTTCATTTCTCCTACGAGCAGTACTTC.

J is TRBJ1-2 and V is TRBV5-1; D uncertain. There are 11 residues in the CDR3. The ends were cut back, 2 bases at V and 8 bases at J, with 7 bases in the middle. Germline V gene data show CDR1 as SGHRS and CDR2 as YFSETQ. CDR3 DNA sequence: TGCGCCAGCAGCTTATCCGGGGGCTACACCTTC. Its protein product is CASSLSGGYTF.

This clone occurred a few times. J is TRBJ1-2 and V is TRBV6-5; 7 nucleotides align to TRBD1. CDR3 length equals 14 residues. Germline lookup yields CDR1 MNHEY and CDR2 SVGAGI. Losses at the gene ends were 5 bases for V and 7 bases for J; bases not matched to a gene: 10. The CDR3 loop is CASSPDRERIGYTF. The DNA of the CDR3 is TGTGCCAGCAGTCCTGACAGGGAGAGAATTGGCTACACCTTC.

DNA of the CDR3: TGTGCCAGCAGCCACTTCCGGACTAGCGACAGGACCCAGTACTTC. It yields the protein CASSHFRTSDRTQYF. This chain connects TRBV14 to TRBJ2-5; 9 bases agree with TRBD2. The CDR3 contains 15 residues. Trimming removed 3 bases from V and 7 bases from J; junction bases left unmatched: 9. Germline V gene sequence: CDR1 SGHDN, CDR2 FVKESK. Supplemented by reference TRBV14 and TRBJ2-5, the full variable domain reads EAGVTQFPSHSVIEKGQTVTLRCDPISGHDNLYWYRRVMGKEIKFLLHFVKESKQDESGMPNNRFLAERTGGTYSTLKVQPAELEDSGVYFCASSHFRTSDRTQYFGPGTRLLVL.

The V and J genes are TRBV6-1 and TRBJ1-3; 8 bases are a match to TRBD1. CDR3 length: 14 amino acids. CDR1 MNHNS and CDR2 SASEGT come from the germline V gene. Trimming cost V 2 bases and J 8 bases; bases outside gene matches: 5. CDR3 DNA sequence: TGTGCCAGCAGTGAACGGCAGGGGGCGGACACCATATATTTT. Translated: CASSERQGADTIYF.